This T cell receptor beta chain stems from a study of blood T cell repertoires in COVID-19. Study summary: Samples of COVID-19 (acute and convalescent) were obtained from the United States, Italy and Spain.

While infection was still active, Seattle patients were enrolled and then followed longitudinally. V shed 0 bases and J shed 4 bases, with 6 bases lying between them. The CDR3 consists of 13 residues. Germline assignment: CDR1 MGHRA and CDR2 YSYEKL. Original data processing: Quantification of nucleated cells was approximated via reference gene primer amplification. Sequenced by immunoSEQ multiplex PCR; TCRdb stores in-frame clones only, minus some. The V and J calls and clone size were taken over from that table, and D and trimming were inferred from the DNA. The data contain some 400,000 clones, over 75% of them singletons. This clone was detected only once.

The sequence came from a woman in her 30s with COVID-19, enrolled during active disease. The genes are TRBV4-1 and TRBJ1-2; D gene ambiguous. Input material: peripheral blood. CDR3 nucleotides: TGCGCCAGCAGCCAAGATAGCAGCTATGGCTACACCTTC. Translated: CASSQDSSYGYTF.